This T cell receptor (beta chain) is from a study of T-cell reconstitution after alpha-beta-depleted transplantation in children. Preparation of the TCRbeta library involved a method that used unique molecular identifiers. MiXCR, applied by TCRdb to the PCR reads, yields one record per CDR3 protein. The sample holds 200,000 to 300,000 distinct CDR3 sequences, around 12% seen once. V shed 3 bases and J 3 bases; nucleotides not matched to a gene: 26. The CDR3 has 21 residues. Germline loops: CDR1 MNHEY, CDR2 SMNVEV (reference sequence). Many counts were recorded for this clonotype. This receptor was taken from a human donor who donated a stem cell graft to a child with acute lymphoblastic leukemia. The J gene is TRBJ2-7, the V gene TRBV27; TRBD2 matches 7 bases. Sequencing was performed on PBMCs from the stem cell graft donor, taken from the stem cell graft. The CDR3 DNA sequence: TGTGCCAGCAGTTTCGCCTCTTTCAGGCAGGGTGAACCGTGGGGGGGCTACGAGCAGTACTTC. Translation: CASSFASFRQGEPWGGYEQYF.